Each of the 17 T cell receptor beta chains below was sequenced from the same sample in a study of blood T cell repertoires in COVID-19. Libraries were prepared by immunoSEQ multiplex PCR; TCRdb keeps only in-frame clonotypes and omits some of them. The repertoire has hundreds of thousands of clones, more than 75% of them found once; the top ten carry about 4%. The material sequenced was PBMCs or T cells enriched from blood (not recorded which). These receptors all stem from a man aged 25 to 40 who had recovered from COVID-19.

The chain joins TRBV4-1 to TRBJ2-1; 11 nucleotides align to TRBD2. CDR1 and CDR2 from the germline V gene are MGHRA and YSYEKL. V shed 3 bases, J shed 7 bases, and the junction held 5 bases outside the gene matches. This CDR3 has 15 residues. The CDR3: CASSQGLAVTNEQFF. The DNA of the CDR3 is TGCGCCAGCAGCCAGGGACTAGCGGTGACAAATGAGCAGTTCTTC.

The chain is built from TRBV3-1 (or the pseudogene TRBV3-2) and TRBJ2-1; TRBD1 matches 8 bases. Germline loops: CDR1 LGHDT, CDR2 YNNKEL (reference sequence). V shed 5 bases and J 3 bases; nucleotides not matched to a gene: 6. This CDR3 is built from 15 residues. This CDR3 reads CASSYPDRVYNEQFF. The CDR3 DNA is TGTGCCAGCAGCTACCCGGACAGGGTCTACAATGAGCAGTTCTTC.

The chain joins TRBV7-9 to TRBJ2-1; 8 bases are shared with TRBD1. The CDR3 runs to 15 residues. The trim removed 5 bases at V and 8 bases at J, leaving 11 bases unmatched. Germline CDR1 SEHNR, CDR2 FQNEAQ (reference sequence). The CDR3 DNA sequence: TGTGCCAGCAGCGACGGACAGGGTCCCAGGGATGAGCAGTTCTTC. Its translation: CASSDGQGPRDEQFF.

This sequence joins TRBV27 and TRBJ1-4, with 9 bases matching TRBD1. Germline assignment: CDR1 MNHEY and CDR2 SMNVEV (reference sequence). The CDR3 is made up of 15 amino acids. With 3 bases clipped from V and 11 bases from J, the junction kept 10 bases outside the gene matches. CDR3 amino acids: CASSFLGQGGPKLFF. The CDR3 DNA reads TGTGCCAGCAGTTTCTTGGGACAGGGAGGACCGAAACTGTTTTTT.

This sequence joins TRBV24-1 and TRBJ2-3; 7 bases are shared with TRBD1. V lost 7 bases and J lost 5; bases outside the gene matches: 8. The CDR3 is 14 residues long. Germline CDR1 and CDR2: KGHDR and SFDVKD. CDR3 bases: TGTGCCACCAGCCCCACTGACAGGGAAGATACGCAGTATTTT. Translating gives CATSPTDREDTQYF.

This chain uses TRBV6-5 with TRBJ1-5, with 9 positions matching TRBD1. This CDR3 has 15 amino acids. Unmatched junction bases numbered 9, after V lost 6 bases and J lost 6 bases. Germline V gene data show CDR1 as MNHEY and CDR2 as SVGAGI. The CDR3 bases are TGTGCCAGCAGGCCCGGGACAGGGTGGCCTCAGCCCCAGCATTTT. It yields the protein CASRPGTGWPQPQHF.

The rearrangement joins TRBV27 to TRBJ1-4; D is perhaps TRBD1 (5 bases). The V gene's germline CDR1 is MNHEY and CDR2 SMNVEV (reference sequence). V gave up 0 bases and J gave up 5 bases, with 16 bases separating them. This CDR3 region has 17 residues. CDR3 loop: CASSLSGGRGTNEKLFF. In DNA, the CDR3 is TGTGCCAGCAGTTTATCGGGCGGCCGGGGGACGAATGAAAAACTGTTTTTT.

The rearrangement joins TRBV11-1 to TRBJ2-7, with 8 nucleotides matching TRBD1. Germline assignment: CDR1 SGHAT and CDR2 FQDESV (reference sequence). The CDR3 totals 15 residues. V trimming: 7 bases; J trimming: 2 bases; junction bases outside the gene matches: 10. The CDR3 is CASTDRGNSPYEQYF. CDR3 coding DNA: TGTGCCAGCACCGACAGGGGCAACAGCCCCTACGAGCAGTACTTC.

The chain joins TRBV9 to TRBJ2-4, with TRBD1 matching over 12 bases. Trimming at V came to 3 bases and at J to 0 bases, leaving 7 bases not matched to a gene. Germline-derived CDR1 and CDR2 are SGDLS and YYNGEE. The CDR3 totals 18 residues. The CDR3 here is CASSGEGQGAIAKNIQYF. DNA of the CDR3: TGTGCCAGCAGCGGAGAGGGACAGGGGGCCATAGCCAAAAACATTCAGTACTTC.

The CDR3 sequence: CASSLLGTGKVYGYTF. CDR3 DNA: TGTGCCAGCAGCTTGCTTGGGACAGGGAAAGTTTATGGCTACACCTTC. The gene calls are TRBV5-4 and TRBJ1-2; 9 bases map to TRBD1. The CDR3 has 16 amino acids. Trimming removed 1 base from V and 5 bases from J; junction bases left unmatched: 9. Germline V CDR1 and CDR2: SGHNT, YYREEE (reference sequence).

The chain is built from TRBV6-2 or TRBV6-3 and TRBJ1-4; D remains unclear. In germline, CDR1 is MNHEY, CDR2 SVGEGT. V was shortened by 5 bases and J by 7 bases, with 17 bases between the two germline ends. The CDR3 covers 15 residues. The CDR3 here is CASSPPSTRTEKLFF. CDR3 sequence (DNA): TGTGCCAGCAGTCCCCCCTCCACTAGGACTGAAAAACTGTTTTTT.

The chain recombines TRBV2 with TRBJ1-1; D is unclear. The CDR3 runs to 14 residues. Deletions cut 5 bases from V and 1 base from J, with 11 bases between. Germline V gives CDR1 SNHLY, CDR2 FYNNEI. The CDR3 coding sequence is TGTGCCAGCAGTATGGCCAGGAAGAACACTGAAGCTTTCTTT. Translation: CASSMARKNTEAFF.

The gene calls are TRBV28 and TRBJ2-3, with TRBD1 matching over 10 bases. Germline trimming cut 5 bases from V and 0 bases from J; bases unmatched to any gene: 5. The germline V gene has CDR1 MDHEN and CDR2 SYDVKM. The CDR3 spans 16 residues. The CDR3 DNA follows: TGTGCCAGCAGTGGTCCGGGACAGGGGAGCACAGATACGCAGTATTTT. Translating gives CASSGPGQGSTDTQYF.

The CDR3 is CASSQDFGFSTRPYEQYF. CDR3 in DNA: TGTGCCAGCAGCCAAGATTTCGGCTTTTCGACTAGACCCTACGAGCAGTACTTC. The chain has TRBV14 and TRBJ2-7, with D tentatively TRBD2 (6 bases). Germline CDR1 SGHDN, CDR2 FVKESK. Trimming removed 0 bases from V and 2 bases from J, with 20 bases in between. This CDR3 contains 18 residues.

This clone was counted at least ten times. The chain carries TRBV2 and TRBJ1-1; weak D call: TRBD1 (5 bases). CDR3 length: 14 residues. V was pared by 2 bases and J by 1 base, with 8 bases between. Germline CDR1 reads SNHLY; CDR2 reads FYNNEI. CDR3 DNA sequence: TGTGCCAGCAGTGAACAGGGATCGAACACTGAAGCTTTCTTT. Translated: CASSEQGSNTEAFF.

This chain uses TRBV10-2 with TRBJ2-6; TRBD1 aligns across 10 bases. This CDR3 has 17 residues. Trimming at V came to 5 bases and at J to 2 bases, leaving 6 bases not matched to a gene. Germline V gene data show CDR1 as WSHSY and CDR2 as SAAADI. The CDR3 sequence is CASSPRTGGTGANVLTF. In nucleotides, the CDR3 is TGCGCCAGCAGTCCAAGGACAGGGGGGACTGGGGCCAACGTCCTGACTTTC.

The gene calls are TRBV19 and TRBJ2-1, with D hard to call. V was clipped by 1 base and J by 4 bases, with 2 bases between them. The CDR3 loop spans 12 amino acids. Germline values: CDR1 LNHDA, CDR2 SQIVND (reference sequence). CDR3 amino acids: CASSIAYNEQFF. Written as DNA, the CDR3 is TGTGCCAGTAGTATAGCGTACAATGAGCAGTTCTTC. The variable domain in full, completed from reference TRBV19 and TRBJ2-1, reads DGGITQSPKYLFRKEGQNVTLSCEQNLNHDAMYWYRQDPGQGLRLIYYSQIVNDFQKGDIAEGYSVSREKKESFPLTVTSAQKNPTAFYLCASSIAYNEQFFGPGTRLTVL.